Here is one T cell receptor beta chain with its context. Its antigen remains unidentified. Base-call qualities are not available, and no considerably larger clone is one nucleotide away. Libraries were constructed by the immunoSEQ multiplex PCR assay. For the multiplex PCR, a mixture combining 60 forward primers for TCR Vbeta segments and 13 reverse primers for TCR Jbeta segments was used. Amplification of the CDR3 region of rearranged TCR beta genes was performed with a multiplex PCR assay on genomic DNA. The amplified TCR beta libraries were sequenced on the Illumina HiSeq System as 87-base-pair reads. The authors' pipeline ran thus. A later analysis counted 65 million to 90 million unique TCR beta chains across the 666 repertoires, and roughly 11 million of these chains were shared by at least two donors. Raw reads were error-corrected and collapsed into unique sequences with a nearest-neighbor algorithm that merged closely related sequences to remove PCR and sequencing errors. Alignment of CDR3 sequences to IMGT reference sequences was used to assign V, D and J gene segments. For a sequence to be retained, a match of at least six nucleotides to both a V gene segment and a J gene segment was required. Rearrangements were classified as productive when the CDR3 lacked stop codons and remained in frame with V and J, and all other rearrangements were classified as non-productive. CDR3 was defined according to IMGT convention as the region running from the second conserved V-encoded cysteine to the conserved J-encoded phenylalanine. In an earlier analysis of just under 600 of the donors, sequences lacking an unambiguous match to a single V gene segment were excluded. In an earlier analysis of several hundred of the donors, a V segment was called functional when productive rearrangements were above 56.7%, and segregating when the standard deviation between donors exceeded 5%. A statistical classification framework was built for diagnosing cytomegalovirus status from the catalog of TCR beta chain sequences. A later analysis assigned V and J genes by comparing TCR nucleotide sequences with IMGT/GENE-DB human TR gene sequences. Using the TCRdist pipeline, a later analysis assigned CDR3 sequences along with most-parsimonious VDJ recombination scenarios. In a later analysis, each TCR beta chain was defined by its CDR3 amino acid sequence together with its V-gene family, and reads lacking a unique V-gene family were excluded. In a later analysis, approximately 640 highly shared, low-generation-probability nucleotide sequences were removed to address suspected cross-contamination and a sequencing artifact. In a later analysis, a clonal expansion index for each public chain was calculated from normalized within-repertoire ranks of inferred template counts. Generation probabilities in a later analysis came from a VDJ recombination model fitted to out-of-frame rearrangements, and those results were checked against IGoR. In a later analysis, hypergeometric tests were used to score TCR-TCR, TCR-HLA and TCR-CMV co-occurrence, with a repertoire-size bias correction applied to TCR pairs. A later analysis estimated false discovery rates by permuting HLA or CMV assignments 20 times. In a later analysis, co-occurring TCRs were grouped with DBSCAN, and TCRdist sequence similarity was added when clustering was performed within HLA-allele-positive subsets. Repertoires with fewer than 30,000 or more than 120,000 public chains, plus five repertoires with anomalous nucleotide sharing, were excluded from co-occurrence clustering. Drawn from immuneACCESS, this table holds only the in-frame rearrangements with V and J called that TCRdb kept. Clones are partly lost; checked studies trace under half to an unresolved V gene and leave the rest unexplained. V and J calls and clone size follow that table, whereas D and trimming were derived from the DNA. This sample is represented by 110,000 or so clones; 82% of them were singletons. The ten most abundant clones make up roughly 2.5% of the sample.

The cohort consisted of 670 or so healthy bone marrow donors. At the time of sampling, all cohort members were nominally healthy, though unrecorded immune exposures were likely present. The donor tested CMV seronegative, placing the donor among the 300 to 450 seronegative members of the cohort. Every donor gave a peripheral blood sample, and the peripheral blood mononuclear cells from that sample were used for TCR beta sequencing. Genomic DNA extraction from the blood cell samples was performed with the Qiagen DNeasy Blood Extraction Kit. V lost 3 bases and J lost 7 bases, and the count of bases not matched to a germline gene is 8. Spanning cysteine to phenylalanine, the CDR3 consists of 15 amino acids. The retained sequence is limited to the CDR3, 45 bases, with the frame set at the first base. According to the germline V gene, CDR1 reads MNHNS and CDR2 reads SASEGT. These data come from a study of cytomegalovirus exposure and HLA in healthy donors (dated by TCRdb to 2016 to 2017). About the full investigation: An earlier analysis of approximately 640 of the donors reported approximately 300 Gb of sequence data and about 100 million unique TCR beta sequences from around 200 million T cells. Approximately 310 gigabases of sequencing data and approximately 91 million unique TCR sequences made up an early release that covered about 640 HLA-typed donors. Of the 398 genotyped donors, over 80% were placed in the genetic ancestry cluster associated with self-reported Caucasian donors. The study was designed to test whether signatures of past pathogen exposure could be identified by cataloging public T cell receptors. The study used immunosequencing to profile the T cell repertoires of some 600 subjects and linked those repertoires to cytomegalovirus serostatus. In addition to the first cohort of several hundred subjects, a separate validation cohort of 120 different subjects was used. To predict cytomegalovirus infection status, the study combined high-throughput TCR immunosequencing, statistical association of individual TCRs with disease status, and machine learning. In a later analysis, previously published TCR beta repertoires from fewer than 750 donors were re-analyzed and high-resolution HLA genotyping was added so that TCR occurrence patterns could be studied. In the later analysis, no new phenotypic data were used to find candidate immune exposures; instead, reliance was placed on TCR beta sequences and their occurrence across donors. In an earlier analysis of 550 to 700 of the donors, high-throughput TCR beta sequencing was used to judge whether each TCR beta V gene segment behaved as functional or pseudogenic. Donor age, sex, ethnicity and CMV serostatus were compiled alongside the repertoire data. In a later genetic analysis, genome-wide SNP genotypes for about 55% of the 666 donors were used, and that subset was treated as a discovery cohort. Every discovery cohort repertoire had been produced on one sequencing platform. Both class I and class II loci were covered by HLA typing, at four-digit resolution. Typing coverage varied by locus: roughly 629-640 donors for A, B, C, DRB1 and DQB1; approximately 500 for DQA1; some 610 for DPA1; around 450 for DPB1. Because of strong linkage in the cohort, five DR-DQ haplotypes were treated as single units for association and clustering. Among some 410 genotyped donors of the cohort, an average of around 220,000 unique TCR beta nucleotide sequences was sequenced per donor, of which roughly 17% were non-productive. Results and caveats for the whole study, not just this receptor: The earlier analysis of 587 of the donors excluded around 17 rarely observed V segments, including chromosome 9 orphons, because counts were too low. According to a later analysis, parvovirus B19, influenza, CMV and Epstein-Barr virus appeared linked to several top co-occurrence clusters. In a later analysis, most CMV-associated TCR beta chains were found to appear HLA-restricted, with HLA associations seemingly driven largely by CMV exposure. Most TCR sequences were observed very rarely across donors, whereas some public TCRs were present in many individuals. Assigning TCR associations to individual alleles was difficult when HLA alleles, especially DR and DQ, strongly co-occurred. Broadly in line with IMGT annotations, most TCR beta V segments showed up in productive rearrangements about 87% or about 30% of the time in an earlier analysis of approximately 600 of the donors. The study gave a list of 150 to 200 TCR beta chains associated with cytomegalovirus. Because HLA typing was missing for some donors at each locus, association tests included only the typed subset. Presence/absence analyses assumed roughly uniform sequencing depth across donors, an assumption that may not hold. A group of highly shared sequence variants was considered likely to be a technical artifact of the sequencing pipeline. Linkage disequilibrium might explain the correlated functional status among segregating V segments, but an unknown experimental factor could not be excluded. In a later analysis, HLA-associated TCR beta chains showed more clonal expansion and lower generation probabilities than non-associated chains that were equally common. According to the authors, the approach could potentially be generalized to other disease states and immunological phenotypes. A later genetic analysis reported fewer N-insertions in productive TCRs among donors in an Asian-associated ancestry cluster than the approximately 700-donor mean. CMV serostatus was the only immune exposure information available for the cohort. The cohort was sequenced for TCR beta chains only, and without alpha or paired-chain data the features that could be detected were limited. Because the 87-base-pair reads could not distinguish some IMGT-functional V segments, including TRBV6-2 and TRBV6-3, those segments were excluded. A later genetic analysis associated a missense DCLRE1C variant with V-gene and J-gene trimming of TCR beta chains, and an independent cohort replicated the association. Specific HLA alleles were associated with roughly 16,000 TCR beta sequences at a false discovery rate of 0.05 in a later analysis. A further reported finding was that TCR beta sequences accurately predicted the HLA-A and HLA-B alleles for most subjects in the first cohort. In vitro tests confirmed that a few of the cytomegalovirus-associated TCR beta chains recognize cytomegalovirus antigens. In a later analysis, the rate of TCR association differed among HLA loci, with DRB1 alleles having the most associated TCRs and HLA-C alleles having the fewest. In both the original and validation cohorts, the classifier was reported to diagnose cytomegalovirus status with high specificity and sensitivity.

Sample: PBMCs. Here the chain combines TRBV6-1 and TRBJ2-1, with 8 junctional bases fitting TRBD1. The clonotype originates from a woman under 30 in good health and CMV-seronegative. The CDR3 corresponds to CASSESGTGRNEQFF. The DNA is TGTGCCAGCAGTGAGTCCGGGACAGGACGAAATGAGCAGTTCTTC.